The rows below give T cell receptor beta chains drawn from one sample of a study of blood T cell repertoires in COVID-19. Profiling relied on immunoSEQ multiplex PCR, and the TCRdb table lists in-frame clones only, not all of them. The top ten clones hold roughly 8.1% of a sample with around 70,000 clones, 70% to 90% of them seen once. The sample was peripheral blood. These receptors originate from a man aged 25-45 years with acute or convalescent COVID-19. Both conserved end residues are part of each CDR3. The D gene is left open where the match is weak. Clone size is given for some rows only: seen once, a few or many times, or a class if the clone is expanded.

abundance: -
d_gene: TRBD1
v_gene: TRBV18
j_gene: TRBJ2-7
CDR3nt: TGTGCCAGCTCACCAGCCGGACGACAGGGAATATACTACGAGCAGTACTTC
CDR3aa: CASSPAGRQGIYYEQYF

abundance: -
d_gene: -
v_gene: TRBV19
j_gene: TRBJ1-1
CDR3nt: TGTGCCAGTAGAAGCCGTACAGCGAACACTGAAGCTTTCTTT
CDR3aa: CASRSRTANTEAFF

abundance: -
d_gene: -
v_gene: TRBV10-3
j_gene: TRBJ2-7
CDR3nt: TGTGCCATCGGCCGACAGGGAGGCGAGCAGTACTTC
CDR3aa: CAIGRQGGEQYF

abundance: -
d_gene: TRBD1
v_gene: TRBV27
j_gene: TRBJ2-2
CDR3nt: TGTGCCAGCAGTTTATCCCCCGGGACAGGCGGGGAGCTGTTTTTT
CDR3aa: CASSLSPGTGGELFF

abundance: -
d_gene: TRBD1
v_gene: TRBV4-1
j_gene: TRBJ2-1
CDR3nt: TGCGCCAGCAGCCCCTCGGGACAGGGTCTCTCCAATGAGCAGTTCTTC
CDR3aa: CASSPSGQGLSNEQFF

abundance: -
d_gene: TRBD1
v_gene: TRBV2
j_gene: TRBJ2-5
CDR3nt: TGTGCCAGCAGGGGACAGAAGCAAGAGACCCAGTACTTC
CDR3aa: CASRGQKQETQYF

abundance: -
d_gene: -
v_gene: TRBV28
j_gene: TRBJ1-3
CDR3nt: TGTGCCAGCAGTTTACCTCGCTCTGGAAACACCATATATTTT
CDR3aa: CASSLPRSGNTIYF

abundance: -
d_gene: -
v_gene: TRBV9
j_gene: TRBJ2-1
CDR3nt: TGTGCCAGCAGCGTGTGGGATCGGGTGACTAGAGAGGACAATGAGCAGTTCTTC
CDR3aa: CASSVWDRVTREDNEQFF

abundance: once
d_gene: TRBD2
v_gene: TRBV7-2
j_gene: TRBJ2-1
CDR3nt: TGTGCCAGCTGCGAGACTAGCGGGAGGAGTGAGCAGTTCTTC
CDR3aa: CASCETSGRSEQFF

abundance: -
d_gene: TRBD2
v_gene: TRBV5-1
j_gene: TRBJ2-2
CDR3nt: TGCGCCAGCAGCTTGCTTAGCGGGAGTGGCACCGGGGAGCTGTTTTTT
CDR3aa: CASSLLSGSGTGELFF

abundance: -
d_gene: -
v_gene: TRBV7-9
j_gene: TRBJ1-5
CDR3nt: TGTGCCAGCAGCCCAAGGGGGTCAGGAACTAAGAGCAATCAGCCCCAGCATTTT
CDR3aa: CASSPRGSGTKSNQPQHF

abundance: -
d_gene: TRBD1
v_gene: TRBV5-1
j_gene: TRBJ2-7
CDR3nt: TGCGCCAGCAGCTCGGTGGGGACAGGGAAGGAGCAGTACTTC
CDR3aa: CASSSVGTGKEQYF

abundance: -
d_gene: -
v_gene: TRBV23-1
j_gene: TRBJ2-3
CDR3nt: TGCGCCAGCAGTCAACGGCGGTACAGCACAGATACGCAGTATTTT
CDR3aa: CASSQRRYSTDTQYF

abundance: -
d_gene: -
v_gene: TRBV4-1
j_gene: TRBJ1-6
CDR3nt: TGCGCCAGCAGAGCGGCGGATAATTCACCCCTCCACTTT
CDR3aa: CASRAADNSPLHF

abundance: -
d_gene: -
v_gene: TRBV4-3
j_gene: TRBJ2-3
CDR3nt: TGCGCCAGCAGCCAATCCTTGGCTCTCAGCACAGATACGCAGTATTTT
CDR3aa: CASSQSLALSTDTQYF

abundance: -
d_gene: -
v_gene: TRBV7-3
j_gene: TRBJ2-2
CDR3nt: TGTGCCAGCAGCCCCAACCCGACAGGAGCCGGGGAGCTGTTTTTT
CDR3aa: CASSPNPTGAGELFF

abundance: -
d_gene: -
v_gene: TRBV3-1/TRBV3-2
j_gene: TRBJ2-5
CDR3nt: TGTGCCAGCAGCCAGAGGGACTCCTACTCGGGTACCCAGTACTTC
CDR3aa: CASSQRDSYSGTQYF

abundance: once
d_gene: -
v_gene: TRBV30
j_gene: TRBJ1-3
CDR3nt: TGTGCCTGGAGTGTACGGGGAGGAAACACCATATATTTT
CDR3aa: CAWSVRGGNTIYF

abundance: -
d_gene: TRBD1
v_gene: TRBV7-2
j_gene: TRBJ2-3
CDR3nt: TGTGCCAGCAGCAAACGGGACAGAAGCACAGATACGCAGTATTTT
CDR3aa: CASSKRDRSTDTQYF

abundance: few
d_gene: TRBD1
v_gene: TRBV10-2
j_gene: TRBJ1-4
CDR3nt: TGCGCCAGCAGTGAGTCCCGGACAGGGGGCGATGAAAAACTGTTTTTT
CDR3aa: CASSESRTGGDEKLFF

abundance: once
d_gene: -
v_gene: TRBV18
j_gene: TRBJ2-7
CDR3nt: TGTGCCAGCTCACCAGAATGGGGGGTCGACGAGCAGTACTTC
CDR3aa: CASSPEWGVDEQYF

abundance: -
d_gene: TRBD2
v_gene: TRBV4-2
j_gene: TRBJ2-7
CDR3nt: TGTGCCAGCAGCGAAACCGGGACTAGTAGGGAGCAGTACTTC
CDR3aa: CASSETGTSREQYF

abundance: -
d_gene: TRBD2
v_gene: TRBV11-2
j_gene: TRBJ2-2
CDR3nt: TGTGCCAGCAGCTTAGGTCAGACTAGCGGGAGGAACACCGGGGAGCTGTTTTTT
CDR3aa: CASSLGQTSGRNTGELFF

abundance: once
d_gene: -
v_gene: TRBV6-6
j_gene: TRBJ2-2
CDR3nt: TGTGCCAGCAGTTTTTACGGGAACACCGGGGAGCTGTTTTTT
CDR3aa: CASSFYGNTGELFF

abundance: -
d_gene: TRBD2
v_gene: TRBV6-1
j_gene: TRBJ2-7
CDR3nt: TGTGCCAGCAGTGAAGTAGCGGGCGACTACGAGCAGTACTTC
CDR3aa: CASSEVAGDYEQYF

abundance: -
d_gene: TRBD2
v_gene: TRBV3-1/TRBV3-2
j_gene: TRBJ2-1
CDR3nt: TGTGCCAGCGGGGCGGGAGCGGGAGATGAGCAGTTCTTC
CDR3aa: CASGAGAGDEQFF

abundance: -
d_gene: TRBD1
v_gene: TRBV5-1
j_gene: TRBJ2-2
CDR3nt: TGCGCCAGCAGCCTAGAGACAGGGCCCGGGGAGCTGTTTTTT
CDR3aa: CASSLETGPGELFF

abundance: -
d_gene: -
v_gene: TRBV28
j_gene: TRBJ2-2
CDR3nt: TGTGCCAGCGCAAGCAGGAACGGGGAGCTGTTTTTT
CDR3aa: CASASRNGELFF

abundance: -
d_gene: TRBD2
v_gene: TRBV19
j_gene: TRBJ2-4
CDR3nt: TGTGCCAGTAGCGCAACTAGCGGTGGAGGAAACATTCAGTACTTC
CDR3aa: CASSATSGGGNIQYF

abundance: -
d_gene: -
v_gene: TRBV7-3
j_gene: TRBJ2-7
CDR3nt: TGTGCCAGCCCGAAACGGGCCTTGAGGAGGGAGCAGTACTTC
CDR3aa: CASPKRALRREQYF

abundance: -
d_gene: -
v_gene: TRBV3-1/TRBV3-2
j_gene: TRBJ2-5
CDR3nt: TGTGCCAGCAGCCTACTAGGACAAGAGACCCAGTACTTC
CDR3aa: CASSLLGQETQYF

abundance: -
d_gene: TRBD1
v_gene: TRBV30
j_gene: TRBJ2-7
CDR3nt: TGTGCCTGGAAAGGACAGGGGGCTTCCTACGAGCAGTACTTC
CDR3aa: CAWKGQGASYEQYF

abundance: -
d_gene: -
v_gene: TRBV4-1
j_gene: TRBJ2-7
CDR3nt: TGCGCCAGCAGCCAAGATAAGGCGCGGGACAGCGACCGATTCTACGAGCAGTACTTC
CDR3aa: CASSQDKARDSDRFYEQYF

abundance: -
d_gene: TRBD2
v_gene: TRBV6-6
j_gene: TRBJ2-1
CDR3nt: TGTGCCAGCAGTTATGCTAGCGGGCTAATGTTCTTC
CDR3aa: CASSYASGLMFF

abundance: -
d_gene: -
v_gene: TRBV28
j_gene: TRBJ2-7
CDR3nt: TGTGCCAGCAGTTTCGGTGGTCAGGGCCGGACACCTCTGGGAGAGCAGTACTTC
CDR3aa: CASSFGGQGRTPLGEQYF

abundance: -
d_gene: TRBD2
v_gene: TRBV2
j_gene: TRBJ2-7
CDR3nt: TGTGCCAGCAGCGAGGACTACTCACCGGGACTAGCGGGAGTGGGCCTAAGGAGTTACGAGCAGTACTTC
CDR3aa: CASSEDYSPGLAGVGLRSYEQYF

abundance: medium-sized
d_gene: TRBD2
v_gene: TRBV28
j_gene: TRBJ2-7
CDR3nt: TGTGCCAGCAGTTTGTCTAGCGGGAGCTACGAGCAGTACTTC
CDR3aa: CASSLSSGSYEQYF

abundance: -
d_gene: TRBD1
v_gene: TRBV5-6
j_gene: TRBJ1-1
CDR3nt: TGTGCCAGCAGCTGGGGACAGAGGGAAGCTTTCTTT
CDR3aa: CASSWGQREAFF

abundance: -
d_gene: TRBD1
v_gene: TRBV18
j_gene: TRBJ1-1
CDR3nt: TGTGCCAGCTCACGCGGACAGGGGACGAACACTGAAGCTTTCTTT
CDR3aa: CASSRGQGTNTEAFF

abundance: -
d_gene: -
v_gene: TRBV10-3
j_gene: TRBJ1-2
CDR3nt: TGTGCCACCCAATTCAGGGCGGACTATGGCTACACCTTC
CDR3aa: CATQFRADYGYTF

abundance: -
d_gene: TRBD2
v_gene: TRBV6-6
j_gene: TRBJ2-7
CDR3nt: TGTGCCAGCTTGAGACTAGCCCCCTACGAGCAGTACTTC
CDR3aa: CASLRLAPYEQYF

abundance: -
d_gene: -
v_gene: TRBV7-2
j_gene: TRBJ2-1
CDR3nt: TGTGCCAGCAGCTTAGGAGTAAACAATGAGCAGTTCTTC
CDR3aa: CASSLGVNNEQFF

abundance: -
d_gene: -
v_gene: TRBV30
j_gene: TRBJ2-7
CDR3nt: TGTGCCTGGAGTGTACTCCTGGGGCCCTACGAGCAGTACTTC
CDR3aa: CAWSVLLGPYEQYF

abundance: -
d_gene: TRBD2
v_gene: TRBV12-5
j_gene: TRBJ2-1
CDR3nt: TGTGCTAGTGGTTTGGACCTCGGGGGGGCCCCTCGGAATGAGCAGTTCTTC
CDR3aa: CASGLDLGGAPRNEQFF